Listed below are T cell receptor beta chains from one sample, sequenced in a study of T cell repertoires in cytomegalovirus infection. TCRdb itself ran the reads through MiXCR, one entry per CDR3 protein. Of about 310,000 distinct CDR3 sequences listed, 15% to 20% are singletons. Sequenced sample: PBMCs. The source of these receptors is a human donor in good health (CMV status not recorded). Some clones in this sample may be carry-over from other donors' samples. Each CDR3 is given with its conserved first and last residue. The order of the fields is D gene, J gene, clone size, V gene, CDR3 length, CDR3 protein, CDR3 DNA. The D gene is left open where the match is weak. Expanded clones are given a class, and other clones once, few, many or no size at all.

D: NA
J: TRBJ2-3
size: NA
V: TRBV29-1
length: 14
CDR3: CSVGAQRWTDTQYF
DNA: TGCAGCGTTGGGGCCCAGAGGTGGACAGATACGCAGTATTTT

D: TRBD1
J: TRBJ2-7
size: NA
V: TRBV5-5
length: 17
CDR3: CASSLAGTGGAPYEQYF
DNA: TGTGCCAGCAGCTTGGCCGGGACAGGGGGCGCTCCCTACGAGCAGTACTTC

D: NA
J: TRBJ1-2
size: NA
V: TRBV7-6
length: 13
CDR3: CASSFKDTYGYTF
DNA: TGTGCCAGCAGCTTCAAGGACACCTATGGCTACACCTTC

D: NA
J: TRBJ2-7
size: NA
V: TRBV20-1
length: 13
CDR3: CSAPDRSSYEQYF
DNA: TGCAGTGCGCCAGACAGGAGCTCCTACGAGCAGTACTTC

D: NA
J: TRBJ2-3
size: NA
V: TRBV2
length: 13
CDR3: CASTYGGADTQYF
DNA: TGTGCCAGCACCTATGGGGGAGCAGATACGCAGTATTTT

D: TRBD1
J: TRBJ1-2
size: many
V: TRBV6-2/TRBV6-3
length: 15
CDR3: CASTRGTTGDYGYTF
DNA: TGTGCCAGCACCCGAGGGACGACAGGGGATTATGGCTACACCTTC

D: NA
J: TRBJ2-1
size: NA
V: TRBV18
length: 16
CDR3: CASSPQTGLGYNEQFF
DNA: TGTGCCAGCTCACCCCAGACGGGGTTAGGATACAATGAGCAGTTCTTC

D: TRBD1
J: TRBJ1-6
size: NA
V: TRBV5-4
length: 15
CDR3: CASSPWGQYNSPLHF
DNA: TGTGCCAGCAGCCCATGGGGACAGTATAATTCACCCCTCCACTTT

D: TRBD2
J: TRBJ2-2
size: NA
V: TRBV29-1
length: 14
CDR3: CSIRGLENTGELFF
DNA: TGCAGCATCCGAGGACTAGAGAACACCGGGGAGCTGTTTTTT

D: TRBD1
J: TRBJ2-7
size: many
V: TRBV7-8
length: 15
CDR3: CASSIAGTGGYEQYF
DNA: TGTGCCAGCAGCATAGCCGGGACAGGGGGCTACGAGCAGTACTTC

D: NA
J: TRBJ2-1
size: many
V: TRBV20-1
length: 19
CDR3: CSARASHRVYFDSYNEQFF
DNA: TGCAGTGCTAGAGCAAGTCACCGGGTCTACTTTGACTCCTACAATGAGCAGTTCTTC

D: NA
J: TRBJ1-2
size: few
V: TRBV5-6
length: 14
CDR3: CASSYIGQDYGYTF
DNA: TGTGCCAGCAGCTACATTGGGCAAGACTATGGCTACACCTTC

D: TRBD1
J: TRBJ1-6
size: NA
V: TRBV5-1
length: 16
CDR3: CASSSHRQGDNSPLHF
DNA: TGCGCCAGCAGCTCCCACCGACAGGGAGATAATTCACCCCTCCACTTT

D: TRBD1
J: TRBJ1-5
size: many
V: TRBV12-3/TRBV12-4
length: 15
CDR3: CASTGDSLSYQPQHF
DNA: TGTGCCAGCACCGGGGACAGCTTGAGTTATCAGCCCCAGCATTTT

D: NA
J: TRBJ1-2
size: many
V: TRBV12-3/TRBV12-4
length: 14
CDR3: CASSLGREVYGYTF
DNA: TGTGCCAGCAGTTTGGGCAGGGAGGTCTATGGCTACACCTTC

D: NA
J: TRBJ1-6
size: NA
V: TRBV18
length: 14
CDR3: CASSPGDGNSPLHF
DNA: TGTGCCAGCTCACCGGGAGACGGTAATTCACCCCTCCACTTT

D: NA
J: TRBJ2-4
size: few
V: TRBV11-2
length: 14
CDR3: CASSLESQANIQYF
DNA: TGTGCCAGCAGCTTAGAGTCACAGGCAAACATTCAGTACTTC

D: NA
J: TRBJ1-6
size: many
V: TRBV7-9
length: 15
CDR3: CASSSRPLNNSPLHF
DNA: TGTGCCAGCAGCTCCCGACCCCTAAATAATTCACCCCTCCACTTT

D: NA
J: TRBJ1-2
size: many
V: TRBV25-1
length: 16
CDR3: CASSEGGTARGYGYTF
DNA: TGTGCCAGCAGTGAAGGGGGAACCGCTCGAGGCTATGGCTACACCTTC

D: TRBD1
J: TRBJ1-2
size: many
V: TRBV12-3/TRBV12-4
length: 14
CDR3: CASSETGTGYGYTF
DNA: TGTGCCAGCAGCGAGACAGGGACGGGCTATGGCTACACCTTC

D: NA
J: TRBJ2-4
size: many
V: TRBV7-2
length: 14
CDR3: CASTQSQSSGIQYF
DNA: TGTGCCAGCACCCAATCCCAGTCTTCGGGCATTCAGTACTTC

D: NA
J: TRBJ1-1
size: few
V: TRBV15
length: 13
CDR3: CATSRDFYSEAFF
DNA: TGTGCCACCAGCAGAGATTTCTACTCTGAAGCTTTCTTT

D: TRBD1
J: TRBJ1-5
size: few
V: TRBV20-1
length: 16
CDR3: CSARDGGGGVDQPQHF
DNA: TGCAGTGCTAGAGATGGGGGAGGGGGCGTAGATCAGCCCCAGCATTTT

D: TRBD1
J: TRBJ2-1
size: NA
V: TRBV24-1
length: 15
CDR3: CATSFQGDEYNEQFF
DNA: TGTGCCACCAGCTTCCAGGGGGATGAGTACAATGAGCAGTTCTTC

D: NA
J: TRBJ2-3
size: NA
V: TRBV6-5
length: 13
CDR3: CASLGLEGDTQYF
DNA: TGTGCCAGCCTGGGACTCGAGGGAGATACGCAGTATTTT

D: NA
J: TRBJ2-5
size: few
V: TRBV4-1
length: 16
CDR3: CASSLSPDTSWETQYF
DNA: TGCGCCAGCAGCCTCTCCCCGGACACCTCATGGGAGACCCAGTACTTC

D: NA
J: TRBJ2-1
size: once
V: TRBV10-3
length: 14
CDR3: CAIRSASSYNEQFF
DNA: TGTGCCATCAGAAGCGCCAGCTCCTACAATGAGCAGTTCTTC

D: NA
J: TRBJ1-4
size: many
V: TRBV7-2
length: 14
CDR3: CASSFQGRGEKLFF
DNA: TGTGCCAGCAGCTTTCAGGGAAGGGGTGAAAAACTGTTTTTT

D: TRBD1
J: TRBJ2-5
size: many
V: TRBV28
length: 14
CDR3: CASSLRTGGETQYF
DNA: TGTGCCAGCAGTCTGCGGACAGGGGGAGAGACCCAGTACTTC

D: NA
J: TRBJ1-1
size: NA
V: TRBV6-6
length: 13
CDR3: CASSYGSDTEAFF
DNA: TGTGCCAGCAGTTATGGGTCGGACACTGAAGCTTTCTTT

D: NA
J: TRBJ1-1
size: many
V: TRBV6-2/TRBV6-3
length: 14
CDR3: CASSPGPANTEAFF
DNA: TGTGCCAGCAGTCCGGGACCGGCAAACACTGAAGCTTTCTTT

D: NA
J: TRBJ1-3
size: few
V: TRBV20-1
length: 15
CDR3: CSAREGDLRPNTIYF
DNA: TGCAGTGCTAGAGAAGGGGACCTCAGACCAAACACCATATATTTT

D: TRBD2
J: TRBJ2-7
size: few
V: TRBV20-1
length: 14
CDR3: CSASHGGVRNEQYF
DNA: TGCAGTGCGAGCCATGGGGGGGTAAGGAACGAGCAGTACTTC

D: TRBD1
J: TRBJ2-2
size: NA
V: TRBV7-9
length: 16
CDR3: CASSFRDRGNTGELFF
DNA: TGTGCCAGCAGCTTCCGGGACAGGGGAAACACCGGGGAGCTGTTTTTT

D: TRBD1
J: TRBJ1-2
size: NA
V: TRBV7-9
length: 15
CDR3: CASTPLGGADYGYTF
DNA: TGTGCCAGCACCCCTTTAGGGGGCGCGGACTATGGCTACACCTTC

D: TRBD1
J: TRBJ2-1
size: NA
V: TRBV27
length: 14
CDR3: CASSSGQGFDEQFF
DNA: TGTGCCAGCAGTTCGGGACAGGGGTTCGATGAGCAGTTCTTC

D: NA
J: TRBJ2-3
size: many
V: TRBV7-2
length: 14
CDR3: CASSLRKGTDTQYF
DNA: TGTGCCAGCAGCCTAAGGAAGGGCACAGATACGCAGTATTTT

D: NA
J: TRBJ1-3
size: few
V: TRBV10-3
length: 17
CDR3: CAISDPEGEMIGNTIYF
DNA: TGTGCCATCAGTGACCCCGAAGGGGAGATGATCGGAAACACCATATATTTT

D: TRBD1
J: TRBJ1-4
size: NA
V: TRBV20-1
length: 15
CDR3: CSARDHGQGFGKLFF
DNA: TGCAGTGCTAGAGATCATGGACAGGGTTTCGGAAAACTGTTTTTT

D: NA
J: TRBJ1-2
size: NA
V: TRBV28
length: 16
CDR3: CASNTPGSGIVYGYTF
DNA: TGTGCCAGCAATACCCCGGGTAGCGGGATTGTCTATGGCTACACCTTC

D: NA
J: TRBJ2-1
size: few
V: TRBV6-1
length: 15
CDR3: CASTRNGDSYNEQFF
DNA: TGTGCCAGCACGAGAAACGGGGATTCCTACAATGAGCAGTTCTTC

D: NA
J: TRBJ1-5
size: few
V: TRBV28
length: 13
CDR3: CASTSGVDQPQHF
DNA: TGTGCCAGCACCTCGGGTGTTGATCAGCCCCAGCATTTT

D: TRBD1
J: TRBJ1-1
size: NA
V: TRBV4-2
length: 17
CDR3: CASSQDYRGVSTGEAFF
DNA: TGTGCCAGCAGCCAAGACTACAGGGGAGTAAGTACGGGTGAAGCTTTCTTT

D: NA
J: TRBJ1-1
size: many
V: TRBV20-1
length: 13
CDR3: CSAIFRVNTEAFF
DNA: TGCAGTGCCATCTTTAGAGTGAACACTGAAGCTTTCTTT

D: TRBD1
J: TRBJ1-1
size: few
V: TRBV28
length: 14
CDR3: CASSPPNRGLSAFF
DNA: TGTGCCAGCAGTCCACCCAACAGGGGGCTTTCGGCTTTCTTT

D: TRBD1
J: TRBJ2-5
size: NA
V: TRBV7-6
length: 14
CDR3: CASSAGTGQGTQYF
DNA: TGTGCCAGCAGCGCCGGGACAGGGCAGGGGACCCAGTACTTC

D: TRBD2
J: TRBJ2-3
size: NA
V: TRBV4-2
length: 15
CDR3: CASSQDSGVADTQYF
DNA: TGTGCCAGCAGCCAAGATAGCGGGGTAGCAGATACGCAGTATTTT